The next 9 T cell receptor beta chains were all read from a single sample in a study of cytomegalovirus exposure and HLA in healthy donors. 13 Jbeta primers and 60 Vbeta primers were used for the PCR. Generated by immunoSEQ multiplex PCR, the TCRdb table keeps only in-frame clones and is missing some. The sample includes some 120,000 clones, about 85% of them seen just once. Sequencing was performed on PBMCs. The receptors were gathered from a man between 18 and 29 years old in good health and CMV-seropositive.

This clone was detected only once. The rearrangement joins TRBV27 to TRBJ1-1; 8 bases are shared with TRBD1. Unmatched junction bases numbered 11, after V lost 6 bases and J lost 2 bases. Germline CDR1 reads MNHEY; CDR2 reads SMNVEV (reference sequence). The CDR3 runs 16 residues. The CDR3 loop reads CASSPTGGGRNTEAFF. The CDR3 coding sequence is TGTGCCAGCAGCCCTACAGGGGGAGGGCGCAACACTGAAGCTTTCTTT.

This rearrangement joins TRBV25-1 to TRBJ2-7; 11 nucleotides match TRBD2. Trimming took 4 bases from V and 4 from J; bases not matched to a gene: 6. The germline V gene has CDR1 MGHDK and CDR2 SYGVNS. The CDR3 spans 15 residues. The chain's CDR3 is CASSGGTSGWYEQYF. The CDR3 DNA reads as TGTGCCAGCAGTGGAGGGACTAGCGGCTGGTACGAGCAGTACTTC.

The chain is built from TRBV4-3 and TRBJ2-2, with D perhaps matching TRBD2 (5 bases). CDR1 and CDR2 (germline): LGHNA, YSLEER. The CDR3 covers 16 residues. The ends were cut back, 4 bases at V and 7 bases at J, with 19 bases in the middle. CDR3 coding DNA: TGCGCCAGCAGCCCGAGAGTGACCGAGGGTAACGGGGAGCTGTTTTTT. It yields the protein CASSPRVTEGNGELFF.

This chain links TRBV27 with TRBJ1-5; 8 nucleotides line up with TRBD1. Per germline, CDR1 MNHEY and CDR2 SMNVEV (reference sequence). The CDR3 is made up of 13 amino acids. V was clipped by 11 bases and J by 7 bases; unmatched bases: 10. CDR3 nucleotides: TGTGCCTCACAGGACAGGGTGGGACAGCCCCAGCATTTT. Protein product: CASQDRVGQPQHF.

To note about this clone: The junction shows a germline mismatch at one end, possibly a read error. The rearrangement joins TRBV7-9 to TRBJ2-2; 7 nucleotides match TRBD2. The CDR3 sequence is 16 residues long. From germline, CDR1 is SEHNR and CDR2 FQNEAQ (reference sequence). The CDR3 nucleotides are TGTTCCAGCAGCTTCCTAGTGGGACTAAGAGGCGGGGAGCTGTTTTTT. It encodes CSSSFLVGLRGGELFF.

The chain couples TRBV2 to TRBJ2-5; D is perhaps TRBD1 (6 bases). TRBJ2-7 explains the end of the DNA better; the J call may be wrong. The CDR3 totals 14 residues. Germline-derived CDR1 and CDR2 are SNHLY and FYNNEI. CDR3 in amino acids: CASSGQELFYEQYF. The CDR3 nucleotides are TGTGCCAGCAGTGGACAGGAGTTATTCTACGAGCAGTACTTC.

V is TRBV2 and J is TRBJ2-7, with D unresolved. Trimming stripped 7 bases from V and 0 bases from J, with 13 bases between. This CDR3 is 14 amino acids long. Looked up from germline, CDR1 is SNHLY and CDR2 is FYNNEI. The CDR3 reads CASNVALSSYEQYF. The CDR3 DNA reads as TGTGCCAGCAATGTAGCCTTGAGCTCCTACGAGCAGTACTTC. The variable domain in full, completed from reference TRBV2 and TRBJ2-7, reads EPEVTQTPSHQVTQMGQEVILRCVPISNHLYFYWYRQILGQKVEFLVSFYNNEISEKSEIFDDQFSVERPDGSNFTLKIRSTKLEDSAMYFCASNVALSSYEQYFGPGTRLTVT.

The chain uses TRBV20-1 and TRBJ1-1; a weak D match, TRBD1 (5 bases). Trimming removed 8 bases at V and 4 bases at J, with 11 bases between. From germline, CDR1 is DFQATT and CDR2 SNEGSKA (reference sequence). This CDR3 spans 11 amino acids. CDR3 coding DNA: TGCAGTCTAGGGAGGGGCACTGAAGCTTTCTTT. It yields the protein CSLGRGTEAFF.

J is TRBJ2-7 and V is TRBV25-1; 8 nucleotides match TRBD1. CDR3 size: 14 residues. CDR1 and CDR2 (germline): MGHDK, SYGVNS. Trimming removed 3 bases from V and 3 bases from J; junction bases left unmatched: 4. CDR3 residues: CASSEYRGSYEQYF. In DNA form, the CDR3 reads TGTGCCAGCAGTGAGTACAGGGGGAGCTACGAGCAGTACTTC.